This TCR beta chain comes out of a study of molecular identifiers for immune sequencing clone quantification. The study, taken as a whole, reports: Identical barcode-sharing TCR molecules could lead to underestimated sizes for highly expanded clones. Among around 1 million naive cells, as was reported, spiked Jurkat TCR RNA from one cell was detectable.

The CD8+CD4-CCR7+CD45RA+ phenotype defined the sorted naive CD8 T cells. Losses at the gene ends were 5 bases for V and 1 base for J; bases not matched to a gene: 2. There are 13 residues in the CDR3. The V gene's germline CDR1 is MNHEY and CDR2 SMNVEV (reference sequence). Previously described methods and listed TCR primers produced bulk TCR libraries. MiXCR, applied by TCRdb to the PCR reads, yields one record per CDR3 protein. The sample shows 300,000 to 350,000 distinct CDR3 sequences, 20% to 25% of them seen only once. This clonotype has ten or more counts. No antigen is known for it. The clonotype was recovered from a human donor in good health. Some libraries in this study had Jurkat cell RNA spiked in. The rearrangement links TRBV27 to TRBJ2-7; 7 bases are shared with TRBD2. The material sequenced was naive CD8+ T cells from blood, with Jurkat cell RNA spiked in. Subset: FACS-sorted CD8+CD4-CCR7+CD45RA+ naive T cells. The CDR3: CASSLAVSYEQYF. In DNA, the CDR3 is TGTGCCAGCAGTCTAGCGGTGTCCTACGAGCAGTACTTC.